This note documents a single TCR beta chain sequence. The antigen this receptor binds is unknown. It has no much larger one-base neighbor in the sample; base qualities were not kept. The sample comes from a study of cytomegalovirus exposure and HLA in healthy donors (dated by TCRdb to about 2017). Background on the whole study: According to a later analysis, one platform produced both the 110 or so validation repertoires and the 666 repertoires of the first cohort. The study aimed to test whether cataloging public T cell receptors could reveal signatures of past pathogen exposure. To predict cytomegalovirus infection status, the study brought together high-throughput TCR immunosequencing, statistical association of individual TCRs with disease status, and machine learning. Along with the 666-subject first cohort, a separate validation cohort of some 130 different subjects was used. Overall results and qualifications from the work: All 120 repertoires were used to score co-occurrence in the validation cohort in a later analysis, because that analysis had no HLA typing for the cohort. Most TCR sequences were seen in very few donors, while some public TCRs were found in many individuals. Cytomegalovirus status was reported to be diagnosed by the classifier with high specificity and sensitivity in both the original and validation cohorts. In a later analysis, TCRs clustered in the first cohort were found to also tend to co-occur in the approximately 120 validation repertoires, with 90% to 95% of cluster scores above 0. The authors suggested that the approach could potentially be generalized to other disease states and immunological phenotypes. The study listed 170 or so TCR beta chains as associated with cytomegalovirus. In vitro tests confirmed that a few of the cytomegalovirus-associated TCR beta chains recognize cytomegalovirus antigens.

The library relied on the immunoSEQ multiplex PCR assay. In the authors' own workflow: To diagnose cytomegalovirus status from the catalog of TCR beta chain sequences, a statistical classification framework was built. The source is immuneACCESS, and TCRdb retained only in-frame sequences with V and J called. Part of the clones is not carried over; for the studies checked, unresolved V genes explain less than half of this, and the remainder is unexplained. V and J calls and clone size are those listed in that table; D and trimming were worked out from the DNA. This sample comprises 90,000 or so clones, 96% of them detected only once. In total, the top ten clones hold roughly 0.78% of the sample. After removal of 6 bases from V and 5 bases from J, the junction retains 8 bases not matched to a gene. CDR1 and CDR2, per the germline V gene (reference sequence), are MNHNY and SVGAGI. From cysteine to phenylalanine, the CDR3 is 14 amino acids long. Only the CDR3 part of the read is kept: 42 bases, read in frame from the first base.

Separate from the roughly 700-subject first cohort, the validation cohort of about 120 subjects was the group to which the donors belonged. The sample was PBMCs. The source of this sequence is a man in his late teens or twenties in good health and CMV-seronegative. The rearrangement joined TRBV6-6 to TRBJ2-3, and TRBD2 aligns with 7 junction nucleotides. The CDR3 here reads CASSTRGREDTQYF. The nucleotides read TGTGCCAGCAGCACCAGAGGGAGGGAAGATACGCAGTATTTT.